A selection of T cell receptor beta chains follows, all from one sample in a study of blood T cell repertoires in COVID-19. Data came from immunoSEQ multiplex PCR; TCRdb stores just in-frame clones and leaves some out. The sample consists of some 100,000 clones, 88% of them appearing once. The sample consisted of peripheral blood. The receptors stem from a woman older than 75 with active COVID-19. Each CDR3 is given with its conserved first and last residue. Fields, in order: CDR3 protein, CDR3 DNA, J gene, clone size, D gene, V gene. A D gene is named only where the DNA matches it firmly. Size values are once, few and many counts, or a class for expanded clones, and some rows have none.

CDR3: CASRGGETQYF; DNA: TGCGCCAGTCGGGGGGGAGAGACCCAGTACTTC; J: TRBJ2-5; size: once; D: TRBD2; V: TRBV10-2
CDR3: CASSGGGGLGGYTF; DNA: TGTGCCAGCAGTGGAGGAGGCGGCCTGGGGGGCTACACCTTC; J: TRBJ1-2; size: .; D: .; V: TRBV25-1
CDR3: CASSSLGRGETQYF; DNA: TGTGCCAGTAGTTCCCTGGGTAGGGGAGAGACCCAGTACTTC; J: TRBJ2-5; size: .; D: .; V: TRBV19
CDR3: CASGFGYGYTF; DNA: TGTGCCTCAGGGTTCGGCTATGGCTACACCTTC; J: TRBJ1-2; size: .; D: .; V: TRBV30
CDR3: CASSRFPGNYEQYF; DNA: TGTGCCAGTAGTAGATTTCCAGGAAATTACGAGCAGTACTTC; J: TRBJ2-7; size: .; D: .; V: TRBV19
CDR3: CATKKDGGGIQYF; DNA: TGTGCCACCAAAAAGGACGGTGGAGGCATTCAGTACTTC; J: TRBJ2-4; size: .; D: .; V: TRBV6-5
CDR3: CASLYNSPLHF; DNA: TGTGCCAGCCTCTATAATTCACCCCTCCACTTT; J: TRBJ1-6; size: .; D: .; V: TRBV2
CDR3: CASSLGASGSFYEQYF; DNA: TGTGCCAGCAGCTTGGGGGCTAGCGGGAGTTTCTACGAGCAGTACTTC; J: TRBJ2-7; size: .; D: TRBD2; V: TRBV5-6
CDR3: CASSLVPGSGRGETQYF; DNA: TGCGCCAGCAGCTTGGTCCCCGGTAGCGGGCGAGGAGAGACCCAGTACTTC; J: TRBJ2-5; size: .; D: TRBD2; V: TRBV5-1
CDR3: CASSLTGTVVYEQYF; DNA: TGTGCCAGCAGTTTAACCGGGACAGTAGTTTACGAGCAGTACTTC; J: TRBJ2-7; size: few; D: TRBD1; V: TRBV6-5
CDR3: CASSLHRSNQPQHF; DNA: TGTGCCAGCAGCCTCCATCGGAGTAATCAGCCCCAGCATTTT; J: TRBJ1-5; size: .; D: .; V: TRBV7-2
CDR3: CASSLNRQTTEAFF; DNA: TGTGCCAGCAGCCTAAATAGACAGACTACTGAAGCTTTCTTT; J: TRBJ1-1; size: .; D: .; V: TRBV7-8
CDR3: CASSPSGLAGETQYF; DNA: TGTGCCAGCAGCCCATCGGGACTAGCGGGAGAGACCCAGTACTTC; J: TRBJ2-5; size: .; D: TRBD2; V: TRBV9
CDR3: CASSSAGVEDNEQFF; DNA: TGTGCCAGCAGCTCAGCGGGAGTGGAAGACAATGAGCAGTTCTTC; J: TRBJ2-1; size: once; D: TRBD2; V: TRBV27
CDR3: CASRDFSSGNIQYF; DNA: TGTGCCAGCAGAGACTTCTCAAGCGGAAACATTCAGTACTTC; J: TRBJ2-4; size: .; D: .; V: TRBV6-5
CDR3: CASSQGVIGVSTGELFF; DNA: TGCGCCAGCAGCCAAGGGGTGATAGGGGTGAGCACCGGGGAGCTGTTTTTT; J: TRBJ2-2; size: .; D: .; V: TRBV4-1
CDR3: CASSPVAAGGKGANVLTF; DNA: TGTGCCAGCAGCCCAGTGGCTGCGGGGGGGAAGGGGGCCAACGTCCTGACTTTC; J: TRBJ2-6; size: .; D: TRBD2; V: TRBV11-2